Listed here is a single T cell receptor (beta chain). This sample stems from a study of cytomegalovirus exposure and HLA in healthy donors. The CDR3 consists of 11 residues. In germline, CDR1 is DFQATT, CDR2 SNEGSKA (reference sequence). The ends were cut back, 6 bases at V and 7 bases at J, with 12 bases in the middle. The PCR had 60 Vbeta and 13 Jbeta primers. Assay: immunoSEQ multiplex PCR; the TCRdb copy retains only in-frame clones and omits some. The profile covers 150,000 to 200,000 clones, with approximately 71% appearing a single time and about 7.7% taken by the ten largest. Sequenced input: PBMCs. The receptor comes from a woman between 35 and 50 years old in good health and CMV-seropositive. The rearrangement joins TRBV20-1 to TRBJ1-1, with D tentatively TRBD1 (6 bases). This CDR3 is CSARQGSEAFF. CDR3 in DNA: TGCAGTGCGCGCCAGGGGAGTGAAGCTTTCTTT.